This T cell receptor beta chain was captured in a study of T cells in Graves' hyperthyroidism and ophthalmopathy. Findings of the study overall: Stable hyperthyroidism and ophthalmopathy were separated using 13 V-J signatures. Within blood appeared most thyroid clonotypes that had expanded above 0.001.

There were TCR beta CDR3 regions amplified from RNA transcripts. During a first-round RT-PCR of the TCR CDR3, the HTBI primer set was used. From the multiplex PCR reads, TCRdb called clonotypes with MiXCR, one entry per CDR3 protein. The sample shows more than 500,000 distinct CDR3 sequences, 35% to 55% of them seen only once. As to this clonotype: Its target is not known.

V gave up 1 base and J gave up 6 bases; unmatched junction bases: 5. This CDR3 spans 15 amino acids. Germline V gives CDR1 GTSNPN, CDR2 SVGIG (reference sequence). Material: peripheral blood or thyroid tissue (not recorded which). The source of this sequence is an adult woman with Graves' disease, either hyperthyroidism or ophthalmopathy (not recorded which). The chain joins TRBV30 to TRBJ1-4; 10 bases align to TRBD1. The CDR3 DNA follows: TGTGCCTGGAGTGGCTCCGGGACAGGGGATGAAAAACTGTTTTTT. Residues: CAWSGSGTGDEKLFF.